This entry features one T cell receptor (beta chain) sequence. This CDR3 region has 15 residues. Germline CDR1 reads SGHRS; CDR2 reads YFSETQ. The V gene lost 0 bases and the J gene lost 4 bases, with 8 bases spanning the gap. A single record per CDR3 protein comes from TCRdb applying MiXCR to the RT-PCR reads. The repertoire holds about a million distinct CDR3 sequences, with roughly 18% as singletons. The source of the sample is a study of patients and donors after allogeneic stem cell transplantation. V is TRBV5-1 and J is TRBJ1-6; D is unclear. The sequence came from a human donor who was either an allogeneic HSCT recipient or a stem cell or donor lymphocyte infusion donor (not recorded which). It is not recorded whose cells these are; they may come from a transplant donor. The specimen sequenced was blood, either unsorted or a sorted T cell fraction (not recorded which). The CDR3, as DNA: TGCGCCAGCAGCTTGGGGCCGGTTTATAATTCACCCCTCCACTTT. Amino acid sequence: CASSLGPVYNSPLHF.